Sequencing of this TCR beta chain was carried out in a study of blood T cell repertoires in COVID-19. Profiled with immunoSEQ multiplex PCR; TCRdb holds only in-frame clones, not every one. Among approximately 90,000 clones listed, around four fifths were seen once. The sequenced sample was peripheral blood. The clonotype comes from a man between 65 and 85 years old with acute or convalescent COVID-19.

DNA of the CDR3: TGTGCCAGCAGTTTAAGGGGGGGCAATGAGCAGTTCTTC. It specifies CASSLRGGNEQFF. The chain couples TRBV27 to TRBJ2-1, with D perhaps TRBD2 (7 bases). This CDR3 has 13 residues. The germline V gene has CDR1 MNHEY and CDR2 SMNVEV (reference sequence). Trimming took 2 bases from V and 6 from J, leaving 8 bases between them.